The entry that follows covers one T cell receptor (beta chain) sequence. This sample was taken from a study of blood T cell repertoires in COVID-19. The wider study: COVID-19 samples, acute and convalescent, were from the United States, Italy and Spain.

This CDR3 has 15 amino acids. CDR1 LNHDA and CDR2 SQIVND come from the germline V gene (reference sequence). Trimming removed 5 bases at V and 1 base at J, with 14 bases between. Original processing methods: Amplifying reference gene primers gave estimates of nucleated cell counts. Method: immunoSEQ multiplex PCR; TCRdb's copy keeps in-frame clones and lacks some. V and J calls and clone size follow that table, whereas D and trimming were derived from the DNA. The sample lists 150,000 to 200,000 clones, 87% occurring once. This chain uses TRBV19 with TRBJ1-1; D call uncertain. The receptor's source is a woman aged 50 to 60 with acute or convalescent COVID-19. The sequenced material came from peripheral blood. The CDR3 sequence: CASSFAGMANTEAFF. The CDR3 DNA reads TGTGCCAGTAGTTTCGCGGGAATGGCGAACACTGAAGCTTTCTTT.